The clone carrying this TCR beta chain occurred many times. The CDR3 sequence is 13 residues long. Trimming removed 2 bases from V and 4 bases from J, with 7 bases in between. The germline V gene has CDR1 SGDLS and CDR2 YYNGEE. The data originate from a study of chronic HIV infection and antiretroviral therapy. Via MiXCR, TCRdb re-called the 5' RACE reads, giving one row per CDR3 protein. Of under 55,000 distinct CDR3 sequences in the sample, 19% are singletons; the top ten hold approximately 2.5%. Sequencing was done on a sample of peripheral blood. This TCR was recovered from an adult who had HIV and had not received antiretroviral therapy, or was an uninfected healthy control (not recorded which). The genes are TRBV9 and TRBJ2-1, with D hard to call. The CDR3: CASSVGSYNEQFF. DNA of the CDR3: TGTGCCAGCAGCGTTGGCAGTTACAATGAGCAGTTCTTC.